This T cell receptor (beta chain) was sequenced in a study of PD-L1 blockade in urothelial cancer. On the study more broadly: Between 0 and 3 chemotherapy regimens preceded treatment for each patient. The analyses of blood took place 3 weeks (second dose) and 6 weeks after treatment start.

Per the germline V gene, CDR1 is MDHEN and CDR2 is SYDVKM. Unmatched junction bases numbered 7, after V lost 8 bases and J lost 4 bases. This CDR3 is built from 13 residues. Profiled with immunoSEQ multiplex PCR; TCRdb holds only in-frame clones, not every one. Among 45,000 to 65,000 clones listed, 84% were seen once. This TCR was recovered from a middle-aged man with urothelial cancer. The source material was PBMCs, sampled around atezolizumab (anti-PD-L1) treatment. The chain joins TRBV28 to TRBJ1-2; TRBD1 matches at 7 bases. This CDR3 is CASVPGQFYGYTF. CDR3 bases: TGTGCCAGCGTCCCGGGACAGTTCTATGGCTACACCTTC.